The next 31 T cell receptor beta chains were all read from a single sample in a study of blood T cell repertoires in COVID-19 (dated by TCRdb to 2019 to 2021). Preparation of the library involved the immunoSEQ multiplex PCR assay. Here the immuneACCESS table is served through TCRdb, limited to in-frame sequences with V and J called. Missing clones are a known gap in these copies; in checked studies unresolved V genes cover under half, and the rest lacks a known reason. The sample table contains about 290,000 clones; only one count was recorded for just over 85% of them. The leading ten clones occupy approximately 3% of the sample. The specimen sequenced was peripheral blood. Every receptor here comes from a woman in her 30s with active or convalescent COVID-19.

The genes are TRBV2 and TRBJ2-7; no reliable D call. The CDR3 is 13 residues long. V lost 3 bases, J lost 6 bases, and 12 bases lay in between. Germline V gene sequence: CDR1 SNHLY, CDR2 FYNNEI. CDR3 region: CASSDVGIVEQYF. CDR3 nucleotides: TGTGCCAGCAGTGATGTGGGCATCGTCGAGCAGTACTTC. The complete variable domain, with remaining parts taken from reference TRBV2 and TRBJ2-7, reads EPEVTQTPSHQVTQMGQEVILRCVPISNHLYFYWYRQILGQKVEFLVSFYNNEISEKSEIFDDQFSVERPDGSNFTLKIRSTKLEDSAMYFCASSDVGIVEQYFGPGTRLTVT.

This clone occurred once. The V and J genes are TRBV30 and TRBJ2-5; D is possibly TRBD2 (6 bases). Germline V gene data show CDR1 as GTSNPN and CDR2 as SVGIG (reference sequence). The CDR3 length is 14 residues. Trimming stripped 2 bases from V and 0 bases from J, with 10 bases between. CDR3 nucleotide sequence: TGTGCCTGGAGTTCGATAGCGGACCAAGAGACCCAGTACTTC. Its translation: CAWSSIADQETQYF. Complete variable domain (other parts from reference TRBV30 and TRBJ2-5): SQTIHQWPATLVQPVGSPLSLECTVEGTSNPNLYWYRQAAGRGLQLLFYSVGIGQISSEVPQNLSASRPQDRQFILSSKKLLLSDSGFYLCAWSSIADQETQYFGPGTRLLVL.

The chain uses TRBV25-1 and TRBJ2-7; D is possibly TRBD1 (5 bases). The ends were cut back, 6 bases at V and 12 bases at J, with 12 bases in the middle. The germline gives CDR1 MGHDK, CDR2 SYGVNS. The CDR3 has 10 amino acids. The CDR3 sequence is CASSGHRLYF. The CDR3 DNA is TGTGCCAGCAGCGGACATCGTCTGTACTTC.

The rearrangement uses TRBV2 and TRBJ1-4; D gene unclear. Germline V gene lookup returns CDR1 SNHLY and CDR2 FYNNEI. V was trimmed by 4 bases and J by 7 bases, leaving 13 bases between them. The CDR3 extends over 14 amino acids. The CDR3 is CASSAGYGSEKLFF. CDR3 in DNA: TGTGCCAGCAGTGCGGGGTACGGTAGTGAAAAACTGTTTTTT.

V gene TRBV28 combines with J gene TRBJ1-2; perhaps TRBD1 as D (6 bases). CDR3 length: 14 residues. Between the trimmed V and J ends, which lost 10 bases and 4 bases, there was a span of 19 bases. Germline V gene data show CDR1 as MDHEN and CDR2 as SYDVKM. CDR3 nucleotides: TGTGCCACCCTCCTCGGGGGGCGCCTCTATGGCTACACCTTC. Protein: CATLLGGRLYGYTF.

The chain links TRBV7-2 to TRBJ1-5; D unclear. Trimming stripped 5 bases from V and 5 bases from J, with 13 bases between. Germline CDR1 is SGHTA and CDR2 is FQGNSA. The CDR3 consists of 14 residues. The CDR3 nucleotides are TGTGCCAGCAGCGAGGAGGTAGTAGATCAGCCCCAGCATTTT. This codes for CASSEEVVDQPQHF.

The gene calls are TRBV27 and TRBJ1-6; D unresolved. Germline CDR1 and CDR2: MNHEY and SMNVEV (reference sequence). The CDR3 covers 15 residues. With 5 bases removed from V and 15 bases from J, the gap between germline ends came to 23 bases. CDR3 sequence reads: CASSPQRSDPVNLHF. The DNA for the CDR3 is TGTGCCAGCAGTCCCCAAAGAAGTGATCCAGTTAACCTCCACTTT.

This clone was counted only a few times. The J gene is TRBJ1-3, the V gene TRBV6-5; 7 bases agree with TRBD1. CDR1 is MNHEY, CDR2 SVGAGI, per germline. The CDR3 has 15 residues. V was clipped by 5 bases and J by 0 bases; unmatched bases: 4. Here the CDR3 DNA reads TGTGCCAGCAGTCGGACAGGAGACTCTGGAAACACCATATATTTT. Residues: CASSRTGDSGNTIYF.

The V and J genes are TRBV6-2 or TRBV6-3 and TRBJ2-7; 11 positions match TRBD2. The J segment lost 6 bases and the V segment lost 4 bases, leaving 8 bases of the junction unmatched. Germline V CDR1 and CDR2: MNHEY, SVGEGT. This CDR3 is built from 15 residues. CDR3 residues: CASSSLTSGAGEQYF. The CDR3 DNA is TGTGCCAGCAGTTCCCTGACTAGCGGGGCCGGCGAGCAGTACTTC.

The chain links TRBV10-3 to TRBJ2-7, with D possibly being TRBD2 (5 bases). Trimming pared 4 bases from V and 6 bases from J, leaving 13 bases between. The CDR3 extends over 13 amino acids. Germline values: CDR1 ENHRY, CDR2 SYGVKD. CDR3: CAISGGEPSEQYF. CDR3 nucleotides: TGTGCCATCAGTGGTGGGGAGCCTTCCGAGCAGTACTTC.

V usage is TRBV28 and J usage is TRBJ2-7, with TRBD2 matching 8 bases. V was clipped by 6 bases and J by 1 base; unmatched bases: 5. The germline gives CDR1 MDHEN, CDR2 SYDVKM. The CDR3 has 14 residues. The CDR3 region is CASRFREGSYEQYF. For the CDR3, the DNA is TGTGCCAGCAGATTCCGGGAGGGGTCCTACGAGCAGTACTTC.

The chain employs TRBV5-1 and TRBJ2-7; the D gene is possibly TRBD2 (5 bases). Between the trimmed V and J ends, which lost 0 bases and 0 bases, there was a span of 16 bases. This CDR3 has 17 amino acids. CDR1 SGHRS and CDR2 YFSETQ come from the germline V gene. The CDR3 sequence is CASSLGVLVGISYEQYF. Here the CDR3 DNA reads TGCGCCAGCAGCTTGGGGGTTCTAGTCGGGATCTCCTACGAGCAGTACTTC.

This sequence joins TRBV18 and TRBJ2-7; weak D call: TRBD1 (5 bases). The CDR3 consists of 13 residues. CDR1 is KGHSH and CDR2 is LQKENI in the germline V gene. The V gene lost 3 bases and the J gene lost 6 bases, with 12 bases spanning the gap. CDR3 DNA: TGTGCCAGCTCACCCGGCAGGGAAGGCGAGCAGTACTTC. Translation gives CASSPGREGEQYF. The variable domain in full, with the rest retrieved from reference TRBV18 and TRBJ2-7, is NAGVMQNPRHLVRRRGQEARLRCSPMKGHSHVYWYRQLPEEGLKFMVYLQKENIIDESGMPKERFSAEFPKEGPSILRIQQVVRGDSAAYFCASSPGREGEQYFGPGTRLTVT.

The chain couples TRBV5-5 to TRBJ1-1, with 9 bases that match TRBD1. Per the germline V gene, CDR1 is SGHKS and CDR2 is YYEKEE (reference sequence). Germline trimming cut 0 bases from V and 3 bases from J; bases unmatched to any gene: 6. This CDR3 comprises 16 residues. In DNA, the CDR3 is TGTGCCAGCAGCTTGGTAGGACAGGGGAGGTACACTGAAGCTTTCTTT. It encodes CASSLVGQGRYTEAFF.

The rearrangement links TRBV7-2 to TRBJ1-1; TRBD1 might be the D (5 bases). CDR1 and CDR2 from the germline V gene are SGHTA and FQGNSA. The V end was cut by 5 bases, the J end by 0 bases, with 10 bases between. The CDR3 runs to 14 residues. Here the CDR3 reads CASSEQAMNTEAFF. The CDR3, as DNA: TGTGCCAGCAGCGAACAGGCTATGAACACTGAAGCTTTCTTT.

The chain is built from TRBV6-5 and TRBJ2-1, with TRBD2 identical over 7 bases. The CDR3 extends over 14 amino acids. CDR1 and CDR2 (germline): MNHEY, SVGAGI. The V segment lost 7 bases and the J segment 4 bases; nucleotides outside the gene matches: 7. The CDR3 DNA reads as TGTGCCAGCAAGAGCGGGGCCCAATACAATGAGCAGTTCTTC. This sequence encodes CASKSGAQYNEQFF.

The J gene is TRBJ2-7, the V gene TRBV28; D gene ambiguous. V lost 3 bases to trimming and J lost 2 bases, with 8 bases between them. This CDR3 has 13 residues. The V gene's germline CDR1 is MDHEN and CDR2 SYDVKM. The CDR3 sequence: CASSFGSTYEQYF. DNA of the CDR3: TGTGCCAGCAGTTTTGGCAGTACCTACGAGCAGTACTTC.

The chain carries TRBV7-2 and TRBJ1-4; the match to TRBD1 covers 7 bases. The length of the CDR3 is 16 residues. The V gene end was trimmed by 5 bases and the J gene end by 7 bases; junction bases not matched to a gene: 13. Germline-derived CDR1 and CDR2 are SGHTA and FQGNSA. Here the CDR3 reads CASSPLQGVSLEKLFF. The CDR3 coding sequence is TGTGCCAGCAGCCCCTTGCAGGGGGTATCGCTTGAAAAACTGTTTTTT.

The chain employs TRBV18 and TRBJ1-2, with TRBD1 identical over 9 bases. This CDR3 contains 15 residues. V shed 4 bases and J 2 bases; nucleotides not matched to a gene: 5. Germline V CDR1 and CDR2: KGHSH, LQKENI. CDR3: CASSRGQGGNYGYTF. CDR3 nucleotides: TGTGCCAGCTCACGGGGACAGGGAGGAAACTATGGCTACACCTTC.

The chain carries TRBV2 and TRBJ1-1, with D tentatively TRBD1 (5 bases). The germline V and J ends were trimmed by 6 bases and 2 bases, with 16 bases remaining between them. CDR3 length equals 15 residues. Germline assignment: CDR1 SNHLY and CDR2 FYNNEI. DNA for the CDR3: TGTGCCAGCAGCGATCGAGGGGAGGGAAACACTGAAGCTTTCTTT. Amino acids: CASSDRGEGNTEAFF.

This chain connects TRBV30 to TRBJ1-1; D remains unclear. V was trimmed by 7 bases and J by 4 bases, leaving 16 bases between them. Germline V gene data show CDR1 as GTSNPN and CDR2 as SVGIG (reference sequence). The CDR3 is 13 amino acids. In DNA form, the CDR3 reads TGTGCCTTAAGCGTAACGACTGTCACTGAAGCTTTCTTT. Translating it yields CALSVTTVTEAFF. Complete variable domain (other parts from reference TRBV30 and TRBJ1-1): SQTIHQWPATLVQPVGSPLSLECTVEGTSNPNLYWYRQAAGRGLQLLFYSVGIGQISSEVPQNLSASRPQDRQFILSSKKLLLSDSGFYLCALSVTTVTEAFFGQGTRLTVV.

The CDR3 coding sequence is TGCGCCAGCAGCTTAGGGGGCAGATATGGCTACACCTTC. It codes for CASSLGGRYGYTF. The rearrangement links TRBV5-1 to TRBJ1-2; 7 nucleotides agree with TRBD1. There are 13 residues in the CDR3. After removal of 2 bases from V and 5 bases from J, the junction contained 3 bases not matched to a gene. Germline CDR1 reads SGHRS; CDR2 reads YFSETQ.

The chain uses TRBV7-8 and TRBJ2-7; possible D gene TRBD1, 6 bases. This CDR3 has 16 amino acids. From germline, CDR1 is SGHVS and CDR2 FQNEAQ. Trimming stripped 5 bases from V and 1 base from J, with 18 bases between. The CDR3, as DNA: TGTGCCAGCAGCCACATCCAGGGGCCCCGTTCCTACGAGCAGTACTTC. Translation gives CASSHIQGPRSYEQYF.

The V gene is TRBV28, the J gene TRBJ1-2; D gene ambiguous. The CDR3 length is 14 residues. In germline, CDR1 is MDHEN, CDR2 SYDVKM. Trimming took 5 bases from V and 4 from J, leaving 14 bases between them. CDR3 region: CASSLTQAPYGYTF. CDR3 nucleotides: TGTGCCAGCAGTCTGACGCAGGCACCCTATGGCTACACCTTC.

V and J are TRBV19 and TRBJ2-2; possibly TRBD2 for D (6 bases). Per germline, CDR1 LNHDA and CDR2 SQIVND (reference sequence). Trimming took 8 bases from V and 4 from J, leaving 20 bases between them. The CDR3 consists of 16 residues. In DNA form, the CDR3 reads TGTGCCAGTTCCCTGCGAAGACTAGACGCCACCGGGGAGCTGTTTTTT. This translates into CASSLRRLDATGELFF.

The rearrangement joins TRBV15 to TRBJ1-6; D perhaps matches TRBD1 (6 bases). The CDR3 loop spans 15 amino acids. The germline gives CDR1 LNHNV, CDR2 YYDKDF (reference sequence). Trimming removed 3 bases from V and 8 bases from J, with 14 bases in between. CDR3 DNA sequence: TGTGCCACCAGCAGGGGGGGGCCCGGAGATTCACCCCTCCACTTT. Its translation: CATSRGGPGDSPLHF.

V usage is TRBV6-5 and J usage is TRBJ2-7, with D uncertain. Per germline, CDR1 MNHEY and CDR2 SVGAGI. The length of the CDR3 is 12 residues. V was cut by 8 bases and J by 5 bases, with 13 bases left in between. Written as DNA, the CDR3 is TGTGCCAGCCACCGCCAGGTGGACGAGCAGTACTTC. Amino acids: CASHRQVDEQYF.

The chain employs TRBV28 and TRBJ1-2, with 8 bases identical to TRBD1. V lost 6 bases, J lost 7 bases, and 7 bases stayed unmatched. This CDR3 region has 13 residues. Germline V gene data show CDR1 as MDHEN and CDR2 as SYDVKM. In DNA form, the CDR3 reads TGTGCCAGCAGCGCCGGGACAGGAATTGGCTACACCTTC. It translates to CASSAGTGIGYTF.

This chain connects TRBV28 to TRBJ1-5, with 7 bases that match TRBD1. With V trimmed by 6 bases and J by 7 bases, 9 bases remained unmatched. CDR1 and CDR2 from the germline V gene are MDHEN and SYDVKM. This CDR3 is 14 amino acids long. This CDR3 reads CASRIPGGVQPQHF. CDR3 sequence (DNA): TGTGCCAGCAGAATACCAGGGGGTGTCCAGCCCCAGCATTTT.

The chain employs TRBV2 and TRBJ1-5; TRBD1 might be the D (6 bases). The CDR3 has 15 residues. Germline V gene sequence: CDR1 SNHLY, CDR2 FYNNEI. Trimming shortened V by 6 bases and J by 4 bases, and 16 bases separated the two germline ends. CDR3 sequence: CASSAQGWVNQPQHF. The CDR3 nucleotides read TGTGCCAGCAGCGCTCAGGGGTGGGTAAATCAGCCCCAGCATTTT.

In its sample, this clone was seen a few times. The chain is built from TRBV11-2 and TRBJ2-1; tentatively, D is TRBD1 (5 bases). This CDR3 is 13 amino acids long. Germline V gene data show CDR1 as SGHAT and CDR2 as FQNNGV. The germline V and J ends were trimmed by 5 bases and 4 bases, with 9 bases remaining between them. The CDR3 DNA reads TGTGCCAGCAGCCCACAGGCATACAATGAGCAGTTCTTC. Protein product: CASSPQAYNEQFF.